This paragraph reports one T cell receptor (beta chain). This CDR3 has 16 residues. The junction had 9 bases not matched to a gene; V was cut back by 1 base and J by 5 bases. Germline CDR1 reads LGHDT; CDR2 reads YNNKEL (reference sequence). This sample is drawn from a study of blood T cell repertoires in COVID-19. Only in-frame clones appear in the TCRdb table, and some are missing; sequencing was by immunoSEQ multiplex PCR. The sample carries about 190,000 clones, more than 75% recorded once. This receptor was obtained from a human donor in a cohort sampled during active COVID-19. The sequencing input was peripheral blood. The chain uses TRBV3-1 (or the pseudogene TRBV3-2) and TRBJ2-7, with 9 positions matching TRBD1. The CDR3 reads CASSQARTGGKDEQYF. Written as DNA, the CDR3 is TGTGCCAGCAGCCAAGCCCGAACAGGGGGCAAGGACGAGCAGTACTTC.